The 13 T cell receptor beta chains below come from one sample, sequenced in a study of human T cells and chemical hapten exposure (dated by TCRdb to the early 2020s). In light of the paper, this sample's time point label describes: pre-sensitization, week 0. What the treatment or condition label conveys for this sample: therapeutic diphenylcyclopropenone sensitization with weekly scalp DPC. Library preparation employed RACE. TCRdb records NextSeq 500 as the sequencer. TCRdb passed the public sequencing reads through fastp at Q25 and MiXCR, retaining productive beta sequences. Rows with one shared CDR3 protein collapse into an entry with the most common genes and DNA. This sample holds approximately 79,000 distinct CDR3 sequences; 8.5% were observed only once. The ten largest clones represent approximately 2.4% of the sample. Material: whole blood, obtained in connection with sensitization to the hapten diphenylcyclopropenone (DPC). The receptors stem from a man aged 40-49 years with alopecia areata. Some clones in this sample may be carry-over from other donors' samples.

Only a few counts were recorded for this clonotype. The V gene is TRBV12-3 or TRBV12-4, the J gene TRBJ2-1; D uncertain. CDR3 size: 11 residues. V was cut by 2 bases and J by 9 bases, with 5 bases left in between. The CDR3 sequence: CASSLKGEQFF. CDR3 DNA: TGTGCCAGCAGTTTAAAGGGTGAGCAGTTCTTC.

This clonotype has a handful of counts. J is TRBJ2-3 and V is TRBV7-6; perhaps TRBD2 as D (5 bases). Per germline, CDR1 SGHVS and CDR2 FNYEAQ. The CDR3 totals 14 residues. The V end was cut by 5 bases, the J end by 3 bases, with 12 bases between. CDR3 nucleotides: TGTGCCAGCAGCAGGACTGTAATGACAGATACGCAGTATTTT. Protein sequence: CASSRTVMTDTQYF.

This clonotype occurred a few times. This sequence joins TRBV28 and TRBJ2-3, with D tentatively TRBD2 (6 bases). CDR1 is MDHEN, CDR2 SYDVKM, per germline. This CDR3 is 16 amino acids long. With 5 bases removed from V and 4 bases from J, the gap between germline ends came to 19 bases. The CDR3 DNA reads TGTGCCAGCAGTGAATGGACTATGATGGGCCCAGATACGCAGTATTTT. This encodes CASSEWTMMGPDTQYF.

This chain joins TRBV20-1 and TRBJ2-7; 8 nucleotides align to TRBD2. This CDR3 is 14 amino acids long. Germline V gene data show CDR1 as DFQATT and CDR2 as SNEGSKA (reference sequence). Here the CDR3 reads CIRQPGGFTYEQYF. Written as DNA, the CDR3 is TGCATCCGACAGCCGGGAGGGTTTACGTACGAGCAGTACTTC.

This clonotype turned up a few times. CDR3 amino acids: CSVGAASYNEQFF. CDR3 nucleotides: TGCAGCGTTGGGGCAGCCTCGTACAATGAGCAGTTCTTC. This sequence joins TRBV29-1 and TRBJ2-1; D unresolved. This CDR3 comprises 13 residues. The germline V and J ends were trimmed by 4 bases and 4 bases, with 11 bases remaining between them. Germline V lookup: CDR1 SQVTM, CDR2 ANQGSEA.

The table lists this clonotype with a few counts. The chain is built from TRBV2 and TRBJ1-5; no reliable D call. Trimming shortened V by 0 bases and J by 5 bases, and 8 bases separated the two germline ends. Germline-derived CDR1 and CDR2 are SNHLY and FYNNEI. The CDR3 has 14 amino acids. The CDR3 DNA reads TGTGCCAGCAGTGAAGCTGGCAGATATCAGCCCCAGCATTTT. It specifies CASSEAGRYQPQHF.

This clonotype was picked up a small number of times. The V gene is TRBV6-2 or TRBV6-3, the J gene TRBJ2-5; D not certain. CDR3 length equals 14 residues. CDR1 MNHEY and CDR2 SVGEGT come from the germline V gene. V lost 4 bases, J lost 2 bases, and 11 bases lay in between. The CDR3 here is CASSFNTIQETQYF. The CDR3 coding sequence is TGTGCCAGCAGTTTTAACACCATTCAAGAGACCCAGTACTTC.

This clonotype was seen repeatedly, ten times or more. The CDR3 region is CASSPSIGGRYTGELFF. DNA of the CDR3: TGTGCCAGCAGCCCCTCCATCGGCGGGAGGTACACCGGGGAGCTGTTTTTT. This chain links TRBV7-9 with TRBJ2-2, with 8 bases identical to TRBD2. This CDR3 comprises 17 residues. Germline V lookup: CDR1 SEHNR, CDR2 FQNEAQ (reference sequence). The junction had 11 bases not matched to a gene; V was cut back by 5 bases and J by 3 bases.

This clonotype has at least ten counts. The chain couples TRBV29-1 to TRBJ2-3; 11 bases match TRBD1. The CDR3 extends over 14 amino acids. With 7 bases clipped from V and 2 bases from J, the junction kept 5 bases outside the gene matches. Germline CDR1 and CDR2: SQVTM and ANQGSEA. CDR3 sequence: CSGGQGEFTDTQYF. For the CDR3, the DNA is TGCAGCGGGGGACAGGGGGAGTTCACAGATACGCAGTATTTT.

This clonotype was seen a few times. The rearrangement uses TRBV6-2 or TRBV6-3 and TRBJ1-5; TRBD1 matches 7 bases. The CDR3 contains 14 residues. J gave up 5 bases and V 8 bases, and 9 bases lay outside the gene matches. Germline assignment: CDR1 MNHEY and CDR2 SVGEGT. This chain's CDR3 is CASVPPGGDQPQHF. CDR3 nucleotide sequence: TGTGCCAGCGTACCCCCAGGGGGGGATCAGCCCCAGCATTTT.

This chain uses TRBV19 with TRBJ2-3; perhaps TRBD2 as D (6 bases). The CDR3 is 13 amino acids. V was trimmed by 5 bases and J by 5 bases, leaving 11 bases between them. Germline CDR1 is LNHDA and CDR2 is SQIVND (reference sequence). CDR3 amino acids: CASSGGNGDTQYF. The CDR3 nucleotides read TGTGCCAGTAGTGGCGGGAACGGAGATACGCAGTATTTT. The whole variable domain, filled in from reference TRBV19 and TRBJ2-3, reads DGGITQSPKYLFRKEGQNVTLSCEQNLNHDAMYWYRQDPGQGLRLIYYSQIVNDFQKGDIAEGYSVSREKKESFPLTVTSAQKNPTAFYLCASSGGNGDTQYFGPGTRLTVL.

There are many counts of this clonotype. The rearrangement uses TRBV6-2 or TRBV6-3 and TRBJ2-6; the D is unclear. The V gene's germline CDR1 is MNHEY and CDR2 SVGEGT. The CDR3 runs to 15 residues. The germline V and J ends were trimmed by 6 bases and 0 bases, with 9 bases remaining between them. For the CDR3, the DNA is TGTGCCAGCAGCCCACTGAACTCTGGGGCCAACGTCCTGACTTTC. It translates to CASSPLNSGANVLTF.

In this sample, this clonotype turned up many times. The chain links TRBV21-1 to TRBJ1-4. TRBV21-1 is a listed pseudogene. The CDR3 has 14 amino acids. The CDR3 here is CASSKVGFTGKLFF. The CDR3, as DNA: TGTGCCAGCAGCAAAGTCGGATTTACGGGAAAACTGTTTTTT.